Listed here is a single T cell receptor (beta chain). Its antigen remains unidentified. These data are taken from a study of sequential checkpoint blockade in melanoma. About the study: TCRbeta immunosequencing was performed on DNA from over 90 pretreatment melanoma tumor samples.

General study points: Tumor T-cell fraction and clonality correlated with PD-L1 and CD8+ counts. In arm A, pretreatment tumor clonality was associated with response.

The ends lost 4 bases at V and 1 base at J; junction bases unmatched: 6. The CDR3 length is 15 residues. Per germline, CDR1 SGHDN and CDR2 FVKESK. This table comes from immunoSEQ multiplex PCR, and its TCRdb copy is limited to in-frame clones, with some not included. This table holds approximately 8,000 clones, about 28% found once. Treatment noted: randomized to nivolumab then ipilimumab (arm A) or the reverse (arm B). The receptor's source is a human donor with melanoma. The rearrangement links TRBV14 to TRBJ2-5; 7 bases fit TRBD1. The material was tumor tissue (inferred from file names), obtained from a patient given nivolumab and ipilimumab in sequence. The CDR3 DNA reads TGTGCCAGCAGCCCCTGGGGACAGCCCCAAGAGACCCAGTACTTC. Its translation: CASSPWGQPQETQYF. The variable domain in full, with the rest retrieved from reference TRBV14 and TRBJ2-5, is EAGVTQFPSHSVIEKGQTVTLRCDPISGHDNLYWYRRVMGKEIKFLLHFVKESKQDESGMPNNRFLAERTGGTYSTLKVQPAELEDSGVYFCASSPWGQPQETQYFGPGTRLLVL.